The 16 T cell receptor beta chains below come from one sample, sequenced in a study of blood T cell repertoires in COVID-19 (dated by TCRdb to 2018 to 2020). The library was generated by the immunoSEQ multiplex PCR assay. What TCRdb holds here is the immuneACCESS table cut down to in-frame rearrangements. Part of the clones is not present; checked against another copy, under half of the missing clones reflect an unresolved V gene, and the others are unexplained. The sample profile shows about 190,000 clones; about 84% of them were found once. About 5.6% of the sample comes from the top ten. The sequencing input was PBMCs or T cells enriched from blood (not recorded which). The receptors here all came from a man aged 35-49 years with acute COVID-19.

DNA for the CDR3: TGTGCCAGCAGTTCTTTCCTCTTGAGGTACCAAGAGACCCAGTACTTC. The encoded protein is CASSSFLLRYQETQYF. V usage is TRBV5-6 and J usage is TRBJ2-5; D call uncertain. V lost 5 bases to trimming and J lost 0 bases, with 17 bases between them. This CDR3 region has 16 residues. Germline lookup yields CDR1 SGHDT and CDR2 YYEEEE.

This chain connects TRBV9 to TRBJ2-1; 9 nucleotides line up with TRBD2. The trim removed 3 bases at V and 0 bases at J, leaving 4 bases unmatched. Germline loops: CDR1 SGDLS, CDR2 YYNGEE. CDR3 length equals 16 residues. CDR3 nucleotides: TGTGCCAGCAGCGGGGGGACTAGCCGCTCCTACAATGAGCAGTTCTTC. Amino acid sequence: CASSGGTSRSYNEQFF.

The chain joins TRBV4-1 to TRBJ2-1; 12 bases are shared with TRBD2. CDR1 is MGHRA and CDR2 is YSYEKL in the germline V gene. V was clipped by 3 bases and J by 7 bases; unmatched bases: 4. The CDR3 is 15 amino acids. CDR3 bases: TGCGCCAGCAGCCAGAGACTAGCGGGGGTTAATGAGCAGTTCTTC. The encoded protein is CASSQRLAGVNEQFF.

In DNA form, the CDR3 reads TGCGCCAGCAGCCCGGACGGGAGGGATAACTATGGCTACACCTTC. This sequence encodes CASSPDGRDNYGYTF. The chain joins TRBV5-1 to TRBJ1-2; D call uncertain. Trimming took off 4 bases at V and 1 base at J, with 14 bases between the two ends. The CDR3 spans 15 residues. CDR1 and CDR2 from the germline V gene are SGHRS and YFSETQ.

The V call is TRBV11-2, the J call TRBJ1-5; 7 nucleotides match TRBD1. The CDR3 length is 14 residues. From germline, CDR1 is SGHAT and CDR2 FQNNGV. With V trimmed by 5 bases and J by 2 bases, 3 bases remained unmatched. This chain's CDR3 is CASSHTGGNQPQHF. Here the CDR3 DNA reads TGTGCCAGCAGCCATACAGGGGGCAATCAGCCCCAGCATTTT.

This chain links TRBV5-5 with TRBJ2-7, with 8 bases lining up with TRBD1. Germline V gene data show CDR1 as SGHKS and CDR2 as YYEKEE (reference sequence). The CDR3 contains 16 residues. V gave up 4 bases and J gave up 0 bases; unmatched junction bases: 9. The CDR3 coding sequence is TGTGCCAGCAGCACATCAGGGGGCCTAAGCTCCTACGAGCAGTACTTC. Protein sequence: CASSTSGGLSSYEQYF. The complete variable domain, with remaining parts taken from reference TRBV5-5 and TRBJ2-7, reads DAGVTQSPTHLIKTRGQQVTLRCSPISGHKSVSWYQQVLGQGPQFIFQYYEKEERGRGNFPDRFSARQFPNYSSELNVNALLLGDSALYLCASSTSGGLSSYEQYFGPGTRLTVT.

This clone has a handful of counts. V and J are TRBV4-3 and TRBJ2-2; D is undetermined. Germline V gene sequence: CDR1 LGHNA, CDR2 YSLEER. The CDR3 runs to 16 residues. V was trimmed by 1 base and J by 4 bases, leaving 13 bases between them. In DNA form, the CDR3 reads TGCGCCAGCAGCCAAGGTGTTGGGCGTCCCACCGGGGAGCTGTTTTTT. Residues: CASSQGVGRPTGELFF.

The chain uses TRBV7-2 and TRBJ2-3, with TRBD2 matching 9 bases. Germline-derived CDR1 and CDR2 are SGHTA and FQGNSA. The CDR3 runs to 18 residues. V lost 1 base to trimming and J lost 7 bases; unmatched junction nucleotides: 15. The chain's CDR3 is CASSLVAGERERRNTQYF. Written as DNA, the CDR3 is TGTGCCAGCAGCTTAGTAGCGGGGGAGCGGGAGAGGCGAAATACGCAGTATTTT.

This chain joins TRBV7-2 and TRBJ2-3; 7 positions agree with TRBD2. The germline gives CDR1 SGHTA, CDR2 FQGNSA. Trimming at V came to 5 bases and at J to 2 bases, leaving 10 bases not matched to a gene. CDR3 length equals 16 residues. CDR3 residues: CASSRDYLRFTDTQYF. Written as DNA, the CDR3 is TGTGCCAGCAGCCGGGACTACCTTCGCTTCACAGATACGCAGTATTTT.

CDR3 DNA sequence: TGTGCCAGCAGCTTGGGCTCTAGCGGGCGCTCTATCGAGCAGTACTTC. Translating it yields CASSLGSSGRSIEQYF. The rearrangement joins TRBV5-6 to TRBJ2-7; 8 bases map to TRBD2. Germline CDR1 and CDR2: SGHDT and YYEEEE. This CDR3 has 16 amino acids. V shed 0 bases and J 6 bases; nucleotides not matched to a gene: 11.

A single count supports this clone. The V call is TRBV7-3, the J call TRBJ2-3; 12 nucleotides align to TRBD2. V was clipped by 6 bases and J by 7 bases; unmatched bases: 8. The CDR3 spans 15 residues. Germline V gene data show CDR1 as SGHTA and CDR2 as FQGTGA. CDR3 residues: CASSGGTSGSNTQYF. Here the CDR3 DNA reads TGTGCCAGCAGTGGCGGGACTAGCGGGTCGAATACGCAGTATTTT.

The CDR3 reads CASSGSSLGAYSGNTIYF. CDR3 coding DNA: TGTGCCAGTAGTGGGTCGTCGTTGGGCGCGTACTCTGGAAACACCATATATTTT. The genes are TRBV19 and TRBJ1-3, with unresolved D. Per the germline V gene, CDR1 is LNHDA and CDR2 is SQIVND (reference sequence). V dropped 5 bases and J dropped 0 bases, with 20 bases sitting between them. The CDR3 totals 18 residues. Combining the CDR3 with reference TRBV19 and TRBJ1-3 gives the whole variable domain DGGITQSPKYLFRKEGQNVTLSCEQNLNHDAMYWYRQDPGQGLRLIYYSQIVNDFQKGDIAEGYSVSREKKESFPLTVTSAQKNPTAFYLCASSGSSLGAYSGNTIYFGEGSWLTVV.

This clone appeared a single time. The rearrangement uses TRBV30 and TRBJ2-1, with 8 positions matching TRBD1. V gave up 3 bases and J gave up 4 bases; unmatched junction bases: 11. The CDR3 contains 16 residues. Germline assignment: CDR1 GTSNPN and CDR2 SVGIG (reference sequence). DNA for the CDR3: TGTGCCTGGAGCGCTATTGGACAGGGCCTGTACAATGAGCAGTTCTTC. Translation gives CAWSAIGQGLYNEQFF.

This chain connects TRBV30 to TRBJ1-2; 11 bases align to TRBD1. This CDR3 spans 16 amino acids. V was pared by 2 bases and J by 5 bases, with 10 bases of the junction left unmatched. CDR1 is GTSNPN and CDR2 is SVGIG in the germline V gene (reference sequence). For the CDR3, the DNA is TGTGCCTGGAGTATTCCCGGGACAGGGGGTTTTTATGGCTACACCTTC. Residues: CAWSIPGTGGFYGYTF.

The V and J genes are TRBV19 and TRBJ1-1; D may be TRBD1 (6 bases). CDR1 and CDR2 (germline): LNHDA, SQIVND (reference sequence). The CDR3 runs to 15 residues. V lost 4 bases and J lost 5, with 17 bases in between. In DNA form, the CDR3 reads TGTGCCAGTAGTACCAACCCAGGGGTTTGGACTGAAGCTTTCTTT. Encoded protein: CASSTNPGVWTEAFF.

As DNA, the CDR3 is TGTGCCAGCTGGCCGGGACAGGGTCCTCCGAATTCACCCCTCCACTTT. Translation gives CASWPGQGPPNSPLHF. V is TRBV28 and J is TRBJ1-6; TRBD1 agrees at 9 bases. Germline values: CDR1 MDHEN, CDR2 SYDVKM. With 8 bases clipped from V and 7 bases from J, the junction kept 12 bases outside the gene matches. CDR3 length: 16 residues.